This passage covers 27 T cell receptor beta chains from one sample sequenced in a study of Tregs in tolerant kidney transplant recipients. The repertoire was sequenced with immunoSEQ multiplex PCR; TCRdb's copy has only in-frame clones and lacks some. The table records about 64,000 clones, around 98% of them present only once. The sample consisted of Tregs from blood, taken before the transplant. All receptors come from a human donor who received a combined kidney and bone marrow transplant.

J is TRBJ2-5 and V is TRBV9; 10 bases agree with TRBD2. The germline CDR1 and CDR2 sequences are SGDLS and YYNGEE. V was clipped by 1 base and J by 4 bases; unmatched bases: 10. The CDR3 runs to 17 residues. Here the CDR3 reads CASSVSSGGWPRETQYF. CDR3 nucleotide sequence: TGTGCCAGCAGCGTATCTAGCGGGGGTTGGCCTCGAGAGACCCAGTACTTC.

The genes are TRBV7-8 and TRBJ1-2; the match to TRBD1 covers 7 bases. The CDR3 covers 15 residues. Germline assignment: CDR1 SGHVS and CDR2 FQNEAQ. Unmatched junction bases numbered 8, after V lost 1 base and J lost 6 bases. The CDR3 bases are TGTGCCAGCAGCTTAGTTCCCAGGGGGTATGATGGCTACACCTTC. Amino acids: CASSLVPRGYDGYTF.

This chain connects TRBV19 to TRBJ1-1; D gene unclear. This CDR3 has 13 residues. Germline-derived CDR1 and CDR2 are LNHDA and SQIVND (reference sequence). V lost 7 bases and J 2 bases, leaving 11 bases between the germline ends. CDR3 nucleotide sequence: TGTGCCAGTATGAGGCAGCTTAACACTGAAGCTTTCTTT. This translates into CASMRQLNTEAFF.

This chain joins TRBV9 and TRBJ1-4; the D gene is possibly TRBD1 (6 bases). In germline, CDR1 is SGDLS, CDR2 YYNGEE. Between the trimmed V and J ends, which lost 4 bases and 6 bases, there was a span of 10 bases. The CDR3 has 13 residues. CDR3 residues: CASSLRTDEKLFF. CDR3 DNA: TGTGCCAGCAGCTTAAGGACAGATGAAAAACTGTTTTTT.

This CDR3 reads CSVGPGDGNEQFF. The CDR3 nucleotides are TGCAGCGTTGGCCCAGGGGATGGGAATGAGCAGTTCTTC. The chain couples TRBV29-1 to TRBJ2-1; a possible D gene is TRBD1 (6 bases). V was clipped by 4 bases and J by 7 bases, with 14 bases between them. From germline, CDR1 is SQVTM and CDR2 ANQGSEA. The CDR3 length is 13 residues.

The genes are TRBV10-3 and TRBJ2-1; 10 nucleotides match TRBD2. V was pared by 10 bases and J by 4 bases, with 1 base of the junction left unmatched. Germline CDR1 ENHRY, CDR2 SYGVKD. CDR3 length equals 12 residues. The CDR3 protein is CATSGSYNEQFF. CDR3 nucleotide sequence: TGTGCCACTAGCGGGAGTTACAATGAGCAGTTCTTC.

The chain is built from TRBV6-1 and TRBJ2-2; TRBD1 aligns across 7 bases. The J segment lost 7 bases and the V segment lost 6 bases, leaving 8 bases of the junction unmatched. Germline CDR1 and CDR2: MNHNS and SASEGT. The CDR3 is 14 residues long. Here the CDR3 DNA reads TGTGCCAGCAGCGGCGACAGGGTAGGCGGGGAGCTGTTTTTT. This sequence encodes CASSGDRVGGELFF.

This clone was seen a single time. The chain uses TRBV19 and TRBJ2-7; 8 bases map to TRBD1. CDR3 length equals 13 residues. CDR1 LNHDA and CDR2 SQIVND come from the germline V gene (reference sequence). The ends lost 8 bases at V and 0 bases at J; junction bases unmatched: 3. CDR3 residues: CASVDRVSYEQYF. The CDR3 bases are TGTGCCAGTGTGGACAGGGTCTCCTACGAGCAGTACTTC.

The CDR3 bases are TGTGCCACCAGCAGAGACCTGGGGGCAGGCACTTTCGGCTCTGGAAACACCATATATTTT. Protein product: CATSRDLGAGTFGSGNTIYF. The chain couples TRBV15 to TRBJ1-3; D perhaps matches TRBD1 (6 bases). Trimming left V 0 bases short and J 0 bases short, with 21 bases between. This CDR3 region has 20 residues. Germline CDR1 LNHNV, CDR2 YYDKDF (reference sequence).

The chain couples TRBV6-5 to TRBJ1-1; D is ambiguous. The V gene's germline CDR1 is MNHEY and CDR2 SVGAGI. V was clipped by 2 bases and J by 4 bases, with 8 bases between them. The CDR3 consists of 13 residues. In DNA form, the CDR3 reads TGTGCCAGCAGTTACCGGTCTGCCACTGAAGCTTTCTTT. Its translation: CASSYRSATEAFF.

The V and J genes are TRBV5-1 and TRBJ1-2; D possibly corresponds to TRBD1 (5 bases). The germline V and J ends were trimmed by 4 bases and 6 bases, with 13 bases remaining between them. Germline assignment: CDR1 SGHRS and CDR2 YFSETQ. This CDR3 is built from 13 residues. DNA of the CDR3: TGCGCCAGCAGCGTGGACATAGGGGATGGCTACACCTTC. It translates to CASSVDIGDGYTF.

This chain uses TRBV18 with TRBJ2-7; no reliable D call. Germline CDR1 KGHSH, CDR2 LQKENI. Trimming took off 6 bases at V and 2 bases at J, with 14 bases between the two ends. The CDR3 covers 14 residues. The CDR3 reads CASSHSTATYEQYF. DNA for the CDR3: TGTGCCAGCTCCCACTCTACAGCCACCTACGAGCAGTACTTC.

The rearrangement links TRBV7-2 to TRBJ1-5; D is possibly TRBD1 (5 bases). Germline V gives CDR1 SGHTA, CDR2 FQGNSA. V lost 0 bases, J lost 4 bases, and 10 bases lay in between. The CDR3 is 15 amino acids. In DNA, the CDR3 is TGTGCCAGCAGCTTAGCGGGGGGACTTAATCAGCCCCAGCATTTT. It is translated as CASSLAGGLNQPQHF.

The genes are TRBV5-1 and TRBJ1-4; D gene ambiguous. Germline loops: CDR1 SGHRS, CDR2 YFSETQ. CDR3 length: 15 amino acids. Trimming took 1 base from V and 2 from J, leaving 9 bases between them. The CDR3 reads CASSLNSPTNEKLFF. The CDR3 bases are TGCGCCAGCAGCTTGAATTCCCCGACTAATGAAAAACTGTTTTTT. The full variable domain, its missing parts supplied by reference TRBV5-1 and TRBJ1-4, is KAGVTQTPRYLIKTRGQQVTLSCSPISGHRSVSWYQQTPGQGLQFLFEYFSETQRNKGNFPGRFSGRQFSNSRSEMNVSTLELGDSALYLCASSLNSPTNEKLFFGSGTQLSVL.

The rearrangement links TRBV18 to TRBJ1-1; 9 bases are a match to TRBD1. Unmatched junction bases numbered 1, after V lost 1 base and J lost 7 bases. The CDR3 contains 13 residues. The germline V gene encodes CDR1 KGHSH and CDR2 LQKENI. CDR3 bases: TGTGCCAGCTCACCACGGGACAGGGTTGAAGCTTTCTTT. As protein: CASSPRDRVEAFF.

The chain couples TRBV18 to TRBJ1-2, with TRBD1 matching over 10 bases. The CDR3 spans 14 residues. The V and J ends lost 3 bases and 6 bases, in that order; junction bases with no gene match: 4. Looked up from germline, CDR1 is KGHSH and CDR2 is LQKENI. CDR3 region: CASSPAGTGDGYTF. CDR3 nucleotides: TGTGCCAGCTCACCGGCCGGGACAGGGGATGGCTACACCTTC. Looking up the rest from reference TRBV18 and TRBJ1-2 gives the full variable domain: NAGVMQNPRHLVRRRGQEARLRCSPMKGHSHVYWYRQLPEEGLKFMVYLQKENIIDESGMPKERFSAEFPKEGPSILRIQQVVRGDSAAYFCASSPAGTGDGYTFGSGTRLTVV.

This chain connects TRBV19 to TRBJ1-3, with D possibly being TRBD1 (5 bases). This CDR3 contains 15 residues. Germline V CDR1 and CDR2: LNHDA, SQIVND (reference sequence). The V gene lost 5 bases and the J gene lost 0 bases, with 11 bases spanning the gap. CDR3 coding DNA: TGTGCCAGTAGTCGTACAGGTCCCTCTGGAAACACCATATATTTT. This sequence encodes CASSRTGPSGNTIYF.

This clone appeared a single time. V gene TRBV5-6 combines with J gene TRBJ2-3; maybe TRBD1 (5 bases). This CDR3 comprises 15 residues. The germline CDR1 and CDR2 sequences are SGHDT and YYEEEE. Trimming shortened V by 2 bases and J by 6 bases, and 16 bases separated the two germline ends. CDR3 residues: CASSFSRYAGDTQYF. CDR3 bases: TGTGCCAGCAGCTTCTCTCGGTACGCAGGGGATACGCAGTATTTT.

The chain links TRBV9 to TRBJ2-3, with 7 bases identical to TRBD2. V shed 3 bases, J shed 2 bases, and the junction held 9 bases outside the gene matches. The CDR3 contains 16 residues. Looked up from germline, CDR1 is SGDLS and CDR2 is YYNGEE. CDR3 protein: CASSATGGTTTDTQYF. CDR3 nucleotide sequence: TGTGCCAGCAGCGCGACGGGGGGTACTACCACAGATACGCAGTATTTT.

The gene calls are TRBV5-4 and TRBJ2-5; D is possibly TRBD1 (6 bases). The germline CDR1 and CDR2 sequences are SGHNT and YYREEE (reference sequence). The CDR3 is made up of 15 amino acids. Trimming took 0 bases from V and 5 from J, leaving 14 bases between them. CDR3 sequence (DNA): TGTGCCAGCAGCTTGGTTGGCAGGGGTGGGGAGACCCAGTACTTC. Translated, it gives CASSLVGRGGETQYF.

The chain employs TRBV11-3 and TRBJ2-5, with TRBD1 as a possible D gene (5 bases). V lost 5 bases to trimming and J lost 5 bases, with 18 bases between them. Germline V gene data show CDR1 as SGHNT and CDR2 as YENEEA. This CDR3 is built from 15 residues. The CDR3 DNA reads TGTGCCAGCAGCCTAGGACATCGCTCGTATGAGACCCAGTACTTC. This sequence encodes CASSLGHRSYETQYF.

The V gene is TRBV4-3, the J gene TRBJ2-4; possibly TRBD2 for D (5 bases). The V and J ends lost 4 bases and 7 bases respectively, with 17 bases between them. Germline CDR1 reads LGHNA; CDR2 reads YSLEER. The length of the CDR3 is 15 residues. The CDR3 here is CASSRQRAGQNIQYF. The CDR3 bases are TGCGCCAGCAGCCGCCAACGGGCGGGCCAGAACATTCAGTACTTC.

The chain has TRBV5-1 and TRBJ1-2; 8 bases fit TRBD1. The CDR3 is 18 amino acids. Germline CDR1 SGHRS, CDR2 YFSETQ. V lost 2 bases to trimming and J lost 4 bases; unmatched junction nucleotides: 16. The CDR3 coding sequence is TGCGCCAGCAGCTTAGTCGCGGGCGGCCGGGACAGGAGCTATGGCTACACCTTC. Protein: CASSLVAGGRDRSYGYTF.

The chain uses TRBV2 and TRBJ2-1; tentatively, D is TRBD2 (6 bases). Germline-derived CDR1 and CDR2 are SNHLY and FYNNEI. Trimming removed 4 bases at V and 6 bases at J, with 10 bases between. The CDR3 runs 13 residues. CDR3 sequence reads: CASSVAGTNEQFF. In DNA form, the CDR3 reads TGTGCCAGCAGTGTGGCGGGGACCAATGAGCAGTTCTTC.

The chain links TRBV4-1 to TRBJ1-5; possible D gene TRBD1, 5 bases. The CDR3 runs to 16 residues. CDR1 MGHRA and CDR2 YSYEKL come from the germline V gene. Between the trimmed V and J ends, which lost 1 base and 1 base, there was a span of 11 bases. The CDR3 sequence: CASSQGWGGSNQPQHF. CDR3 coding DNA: TGCGCCAGCAGCCAAGGTTGGGGGGGGAGCAATCAGCCCCAGCATTTT.

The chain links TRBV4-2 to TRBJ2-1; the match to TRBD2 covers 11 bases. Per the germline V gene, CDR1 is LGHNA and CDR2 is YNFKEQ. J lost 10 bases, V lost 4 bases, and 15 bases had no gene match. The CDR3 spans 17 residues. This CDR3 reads CASSPTPGLAVVVEQFF. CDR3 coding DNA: TGTGCCAGCAGCCCGACCCCGGGACTAGCGGTGGTGGTGGAGCAGTTCTTC.

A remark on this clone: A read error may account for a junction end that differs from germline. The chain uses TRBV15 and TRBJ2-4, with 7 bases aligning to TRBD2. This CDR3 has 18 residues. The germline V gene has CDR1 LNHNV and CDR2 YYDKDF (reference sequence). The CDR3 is CATGRPRGGALAKNIQYF. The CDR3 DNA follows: TGTGCCACCGGCAGACCCCGGGGAGGGGCTCTAGCCAAAAACATTCAGTACTTC.